Sequencing of this T cell receptor (beta chain) was carried out in a study of shared clonotypes between healthy human individuals. From germline, CDR1 is LNHDA and CDR2 SQIVND (reference sequence). The length of the CDR3 is 16 residues. V was cut by 3 bases and J by 4 bases, with 13 bases left in between. The authors ran the assay at deep level. Sequencing used immunoSEQ multiplex PCR; TCRdb keeps in-frame clones, though not all of them. The sample carries about 2,500,000 clones, about 92% recorded once. This chain connects TRBV19 to TRBJ1-6; tentatively, D is TRBD1 (6 bases). The clonotype comes from a young man in good health. The sequenced sample was naive CD4+ T cells sorted from blood. Subset here: CD45RA+ positively selected. The CDR3 loop is CASSIGTTIYNSPLHF. The CDR3 nucleotides read TGTGCCAGTAGTATTGGGACAACTATTTATAATTCACCCCTCCACTTT.